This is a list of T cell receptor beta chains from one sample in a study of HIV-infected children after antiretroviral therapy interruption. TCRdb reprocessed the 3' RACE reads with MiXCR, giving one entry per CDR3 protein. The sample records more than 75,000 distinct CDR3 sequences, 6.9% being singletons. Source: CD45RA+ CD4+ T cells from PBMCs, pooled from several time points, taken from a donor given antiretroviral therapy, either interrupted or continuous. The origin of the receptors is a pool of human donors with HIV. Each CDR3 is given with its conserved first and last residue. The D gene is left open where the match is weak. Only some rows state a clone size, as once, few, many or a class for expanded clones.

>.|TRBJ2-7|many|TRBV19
TGTGCCAGTAGTCCCTTCCGGATCGGGGGTAGCTCCTACGAGCAGTACTTC
CASSPFRIGGSSYEQYF
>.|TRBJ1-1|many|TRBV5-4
TGTGCCAGCAGCTTGGAGGGGGAGATCGTCACTGAAGCTTTCTTT
CASSLEGEIVTEAFF
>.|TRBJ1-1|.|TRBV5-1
TGCGCCAGCAGCCCAGGAAGGGTTGGGCGGGAGACTGAAGCTTTCTTT
CASSPGRVGRETEAFF
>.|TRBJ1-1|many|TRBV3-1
TGTGCCAGCAGCAAAAGAGTAGCGAACACTGAAGCTTTCTTT
CASSKRVANTEAFF
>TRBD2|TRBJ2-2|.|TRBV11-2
TGTGCCAGCAGCCCTATAGCGGGGGTGAACACCGGGGAGCTGTTTTTT
CASSPIAGVNTGELFF
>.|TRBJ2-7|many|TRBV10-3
TGTGCCATCACTACCGGGACGGACTACGAGCAGTACTTC
CAITTGTDYEQYF
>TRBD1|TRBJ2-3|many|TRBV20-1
TGCAGTGCTCGATTGACAGGGGGCACAGATACGCAGTATTTT
CSARLTGGTDTQYF
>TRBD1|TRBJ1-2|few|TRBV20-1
TGCAGTGCTAGGGACAGGGGAGACTTCTATGGCTACACCTTC
CSARDRGDFYGYTF
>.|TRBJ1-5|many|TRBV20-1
TGCAGTGCTAGAGATGGGGGCAGGGTTCAGCCCCAGCATTTT
CSARDGGRVQPQHF
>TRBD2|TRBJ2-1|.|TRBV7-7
TGTGCCAGCAGCTTAGGACTAGCTCTAGACAATGAGCAGTTCTTC
CASSLGLALDNEQFF
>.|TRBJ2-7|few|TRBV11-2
TGTGCCAGCAGGATGCCAGGGCGGAGCCTAGAGTGGGAGCAGTACTTC
CASRMPGRSLEWEQYF
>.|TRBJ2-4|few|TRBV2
TGTGCCAGCAGATATGGACGCGACAAAAACATTCAGTACTTC
CASRYGRDKNIQYF
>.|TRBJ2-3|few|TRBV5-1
TGCGCCAGCAGCTTGGAGGACGTGAGCACAGATACGCAGTATTTT
CASSLEDVSTDTQYF
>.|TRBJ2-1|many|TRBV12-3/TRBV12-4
TGTGCCAGCAGTCCGACAGGAGCGAGTGAGCAGTTCTTC
CASSPTGASEQFF
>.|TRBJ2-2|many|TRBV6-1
TGTGCCAGCACCACCCTGCTTAACACCGGGGAGCTGTTTTTT
CASTTLLNTGELFF
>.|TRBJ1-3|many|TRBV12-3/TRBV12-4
TGTGCCAGCAGTCAGGAAATAAGAAACACCATATATTTT
CASSQEIRNTIYF
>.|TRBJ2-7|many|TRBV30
TGTGCCTGGAGTCCCGGGACTGATGAACAGTACTTC
CAWSPGTDEQYF
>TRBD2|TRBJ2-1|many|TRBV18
TGTGCCAGCTCACCCGGGACTAGTTATGAGCAGTTCTTC
CASSPGTSYEQFF
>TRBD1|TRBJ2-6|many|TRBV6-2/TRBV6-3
TGTGCCAGCAGTGAGACAGGGATCTTGGGGGCCAACGTCCTGACTTTC
CASSETGILGANVLTF
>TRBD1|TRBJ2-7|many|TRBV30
TGTGCCTGGAGTTACAGGGGCATTGTCTACGAGCAGTACTTC
CAWSYRGIVYEQYF
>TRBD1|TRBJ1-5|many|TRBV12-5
TGTGCTAGTGGTTTGGGGACAGGTAGCAATCAGCCCCAGCATTTT
CASGLGTGSNQPQHF
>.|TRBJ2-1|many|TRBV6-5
TGTGCCAGCAGTTTCGGGTACTTC
CASSFGYF
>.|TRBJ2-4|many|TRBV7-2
TGTGCCAGCAGCCAGGGCCCGGGAACCAAAAACATTCAGTACTTC
CASSQGPGTKNIQYF
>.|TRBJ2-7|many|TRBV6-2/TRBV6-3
TGTGCCAGCAGTTACAGGTCCTACGAGCAGTACTTC
CASSYRSYEQYF
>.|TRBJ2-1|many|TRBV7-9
TGTGCCAGCAGCTTAAGATTAGTTTTGGTCGGTCTAAGCTCCTACAATGAGCAGTTCTTC
CASSLRLVLVGLSSYNEQFF
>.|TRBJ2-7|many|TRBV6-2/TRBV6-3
TGTGCCAGCAGTTACGGTCGCGGCTTAAGCTCCTACGAGCAGTACTTC
CASSYGRGLSSYEQYF
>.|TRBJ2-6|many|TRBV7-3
TGTGCCAGCAGCTTACTTTCCTCTGGGGCCAACGTCCTGACTTTC
CASSLLSSGANVLTF
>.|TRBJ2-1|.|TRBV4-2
TGTGCCAGCAGCCAGGACTCCCGGGCCAATGAGCAGTTCTTC
CASSQDSRANEQFF
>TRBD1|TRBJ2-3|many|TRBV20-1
TGCAGTGCTACTGGGACAGGGTTCACCGATACGCAGTATTTT
CSATGTGFTDTQYF
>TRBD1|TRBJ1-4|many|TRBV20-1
TGCAGTGCTAGGGCCCCGGGACAGTCAACTAATGAAAAACTGTTTTTT
CSARAPGQSTNEKLFF
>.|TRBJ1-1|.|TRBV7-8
TGTGCCAGCAGCTTAGCCCCCCCAGGGAGGAACACTGAAGCTTTCTTT
CASSLAPPGRNTEAFF
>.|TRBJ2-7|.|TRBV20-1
TGCAGTGCTACTATATCGACGGACTCCGAGCAGTACTTC
CSATISTDSEQYF
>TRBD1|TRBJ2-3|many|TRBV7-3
TGTGCCAGCAGCTTAGGACAGGCCACAGATACGCAGTATTTT
CASSLGQATDTQYF
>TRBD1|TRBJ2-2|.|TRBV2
TGTGCCACAACCCGGGACAGGAACACCGGGGAGCTGTTTTTT
CATTRDRNTGELFF
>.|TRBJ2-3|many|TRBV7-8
TGTGCCAGCAGCTGGGTCGAGGACAAACAAGGGGATACGCAGTATTTT
CASSWVEDKQGDTQYF
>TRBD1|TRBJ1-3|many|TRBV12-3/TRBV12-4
TGTGCCAGCAGCCAGAGACAGGGGAACACCATATATTTT
CASSQRQGNTIYF
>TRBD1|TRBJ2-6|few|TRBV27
TGTGCCAGTGGGACAGGGGTATTCACTGGGGCCAACGTCCTGACTTTC
CASGTGVFTGANVLTF
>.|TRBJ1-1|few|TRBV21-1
TGTGCCAGCAGCAAAGGTGCTAACACTGAAGCTTTCTTT
CASSKGANTEAFF
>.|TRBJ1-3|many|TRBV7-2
TGTGCCAGCAGCTTAGCAACAGTTAGCTCTGGAAACACCATATATTTT
CASSLATVSSGNTIYF
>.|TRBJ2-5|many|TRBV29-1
TGCAGCGTGGCCGAAGAGACCCAGTACTTC
CSVAEETQYF
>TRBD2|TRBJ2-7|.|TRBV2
TGTGCCAGCACTGATAGCGGGAGGGCCGACGAGCAGTACTTC
CASTDSGRADEQYF
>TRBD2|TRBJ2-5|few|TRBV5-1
TGCGCCAGCAGCAGAACTAGCGGCCAAGAGACCCAGTACTTC
CASSRTSGQETQYF
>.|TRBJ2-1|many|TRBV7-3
TGTGCCAGCAGCTTACAGAGGGGTCCATCCTACAATGAGCAGTTCTTC
CASSLQRGPSYNEQFF
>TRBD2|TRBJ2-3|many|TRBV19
TGTGCCAGTAGACGAACCGGGACTAGCGAACATACGCAGTATTTT
CASRRTGTSEHTQYF
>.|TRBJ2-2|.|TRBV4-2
TGTGCCAGCACCCCGGCAGGGAAGGTTGCCGGGGAGCTGTTTTTT
CASTPAGKVAGELFF
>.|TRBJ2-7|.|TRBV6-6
TGTGCCAGCAGTTACTCGAATCAGGGGCCCTACGAGCAGTACTTC
CASSYSNQGPYEQYF
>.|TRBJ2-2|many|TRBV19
TGTGCCAGTAGTATCGTCGGGACCCTTAACACCGGGGAGCTGTTTTTT
CASSIVGTLNTGELFF
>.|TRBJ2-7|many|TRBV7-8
TGTGCCAGCAGCTTAGGCCAGGGCGGATTGTCCTACGAGCAGTACTTC
CASSLGQGGLSYEQYF
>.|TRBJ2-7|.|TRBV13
TGTGCCAGCAGCTCCCGGCCTGGGGGCTACGAGCAGTACTTC
CASSSRPGGYEQYF
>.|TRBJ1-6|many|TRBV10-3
TGTGCCATCAGTGGGCGAGGGGCCGGTTCACCCCTCCACTTT
CAISGRGAGSPLHF
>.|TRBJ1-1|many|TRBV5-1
TGCGCCAGCAGACTTACAGAGAACACTGAAGCTTTCTTT
CASRLTENTEAFF
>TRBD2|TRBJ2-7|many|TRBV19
TGTGCCAGTAGTATTCGTCCAGCGGGAACCAACGAGCAGTACTTC
CASSIRPAGTNEQYF